Sequencing of this T cell receptor (beta chain) was carried out in a study of cytomegalovirus exposure and HLA in healthy donors. A word on this clone: Its antigen is unknown.

General observations from the study: Later analysis associated a missense DCLRE1C variant with TCR beta V- and J-gene trimming.

The primer mix had 60 Vbeta and 13 Jbeta primers. Measured with immunoSEQ multiplex PCR; TCRdb has only the in-frame clones, and not every one. The table records more than 150,000 clones, around 83% of them present only once. V lost 3 bases and J lost 4; bases outside the gene matches: 4. Germline CDR1 reads SGHNT; CDR2 reads YYREEE (reference sequence). The CDR3 is 14 amino acids. This TCR was recovered from a man aged 50-60 years in good health and CMV-seronegative. This chain uses TRBV5-4 with TRBJ1-1; TRBD1 aligns across 9 bases. Sequencing was performed on PBMCs. The CDR3 nucleotides are TGTGCCAGCAGCTCAAGACAGGGGGGCACTGAAGCTTTCTTT. Protein: CASSSRQGGTEAFF.